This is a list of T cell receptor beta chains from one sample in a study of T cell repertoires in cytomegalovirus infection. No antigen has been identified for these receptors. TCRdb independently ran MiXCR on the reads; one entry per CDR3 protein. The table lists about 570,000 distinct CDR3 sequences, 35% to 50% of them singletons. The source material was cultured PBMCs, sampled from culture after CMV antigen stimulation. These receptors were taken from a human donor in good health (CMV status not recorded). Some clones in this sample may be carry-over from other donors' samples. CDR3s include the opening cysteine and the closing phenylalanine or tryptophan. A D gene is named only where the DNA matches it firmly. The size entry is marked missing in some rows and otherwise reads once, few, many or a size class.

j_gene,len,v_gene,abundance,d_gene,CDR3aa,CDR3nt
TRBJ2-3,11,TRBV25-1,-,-,CASKITGTQYF,TGTGCCAGCAAAATAACGGGTACGCAGTATTTT
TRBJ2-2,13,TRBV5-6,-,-,CASSVTSTGELFF,TGTGCCAGCAGCGTAACTAGCACCGGGGAGCTGTTTTTT
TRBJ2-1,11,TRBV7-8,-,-,CASSLGEEQFF,TGTGCCAGCAGCTTAGGTGAGGAGCAGTTCTTC
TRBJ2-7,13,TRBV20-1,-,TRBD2,CSALRGGGYEQYF,TGCAGTGCTCTCCGGGGGGGCGGGTACGAGCAGTACTTC
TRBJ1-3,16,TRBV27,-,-,CASSLSQDGSGNTIYF,TGTGCCAGCAGTTTATCCCAGGACGGCTCTGGAAACACCATATATTTT
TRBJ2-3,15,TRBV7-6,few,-,CASSLARGRTDTQYF,TGTGCCAGCAGCTTAGCGCGAGGGCGCACAGATACGCAGTATTTT
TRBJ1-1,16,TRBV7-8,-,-,CASSPLGGRGGTEAFF,TGTGCCAGCAGTCCCTTGGGGGGGCGAGGCGGGACTGAAGCTTTCTTT
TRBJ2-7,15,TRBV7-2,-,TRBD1,CASSTGPEGQGAEYF,TGTGCCAGCAGCACAGGGCCAGAGGGACAGGGGGCGGAGTACTTC
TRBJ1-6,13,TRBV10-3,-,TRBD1,CAIMGTGNSPLHF,TGTGCCATCATGGGGACAGGGAATTCACCCCTCCACTTT
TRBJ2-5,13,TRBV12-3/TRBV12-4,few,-,CASSLIGRETQYF,TGTGCCAGCAGCCTAATAGGCCGGGAGACCCAGTACTTC
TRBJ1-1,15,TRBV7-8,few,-,CASSLGVARNTEAFF,TGTGCCAGCAGCTTAGGGGTCGCCCGGAACACTGAAGCTTTCTTT
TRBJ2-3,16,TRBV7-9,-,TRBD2,CASALGTSGRTDTQYF,TGTGCCAGCGCCCTGGGCACTAGCGGGAGAACAGATACGCAGTATTTT
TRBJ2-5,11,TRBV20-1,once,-,CSAKEKETQYF,TGCAGTGCGAAAGAGAAGGAGACCCAGTACTTC
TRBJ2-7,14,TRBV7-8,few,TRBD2,CASSFASGSSEQYF,TGTGCCAGCAGCTTCGCGAGCGGGAGCAGCGAGCAGTACTTC
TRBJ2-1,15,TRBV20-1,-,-,CSARAPPSSYNEQFF,TGCAGTGCTCGAGCTCCACCGAGCTCCTACAATGAGCAGTTCTTC
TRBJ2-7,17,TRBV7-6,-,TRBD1,CASSSRPSGTGSYEQYF,TGTGCCAGCAGCTCCCGCCCCTCCGGGACAGGATCCTACGAGCAGTACTTC
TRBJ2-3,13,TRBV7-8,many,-,CASSKRVVDTQYF,TGTGCCAGCAGCAAACGGGTAGTGGATACGCAGTATTTT
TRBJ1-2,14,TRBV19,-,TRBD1,CASRRQGANYGYTF,TGTGCCAGTAGGAGACAGGGGGCAAACTATGGCTACACCTTC
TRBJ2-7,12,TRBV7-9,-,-,CASSFDSHQQYF,TGTGCCAGCAGCTTCGACTCCCACCAGCAGTACTTC
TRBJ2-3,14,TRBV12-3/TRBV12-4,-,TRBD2,CASSLGTSRFTQYF,TGTGCCAGCAGTTTAGGGACTAGCCGTTTTACGCAGTATTTT
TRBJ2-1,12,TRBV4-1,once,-,CASSQGGFEQFF,TGCGCCAGCAGCCAAGGAGGGTTCGAGCAGTTCTTC
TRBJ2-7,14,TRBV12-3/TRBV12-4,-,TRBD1,CASRTGGVSYEQYF,TGTGCCAGCAGGACAGGGGGAGTCTCCTACGAGCAGTACTTC
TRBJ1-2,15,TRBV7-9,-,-,CASSLAGGENYGYTF,TGTGCCAGCAGCTTAGCAGGGGGGGAAAACTATGGCTACACCTTC
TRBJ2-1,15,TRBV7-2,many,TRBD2,CASSSGLAAGNEQFF,TGTGCCAGCAGCTCCGGCCTAGCGGCGGGCAATGAGCAGTTCTTC
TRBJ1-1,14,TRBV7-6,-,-,CASSLGRRDTEAFF,TGTGCCAGCAGCTTAGGCAGGCGGGACACTGAAGCTTTCTTT
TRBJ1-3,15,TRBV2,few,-,CASSEVRGSGNTIYF,TGTGCCAGCAGTGAAGTCAGGGGCTCTGGAAACACCATATATTTT
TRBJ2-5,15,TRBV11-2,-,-,CASSLGSSLSETQYF,TGTGCCAGCAGCTTAGGCTCTAGTTTATCAGAGACCCAGTACTTC
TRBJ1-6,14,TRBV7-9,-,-,CASSLDRAGSPLHF,TGTGCCAGCAGCTTAGACAGGGCTGGTTCACCCCTCCACTTT
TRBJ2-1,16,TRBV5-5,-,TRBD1,CASSPGAGTGGHEQFF,TGTGCCAGCAGCCCGGGAGCCGGGACAGGGGGCCATGAGCAGTTCTTC